Included here is one T cell receptor (beta chain) sequence, with context. Its antigen is not yet known. It has no much larger one-base neighbor in the sample; base qualities were not kept. These data belong to a study of a mutant IDH1 vaccine in newly diagnosed glioma (dated by TCRdb to about 2021). For the wider study: Patients received eight vaccinations in weeks 1, 3, 5, 7, 11, 15, 19 and 23, corresponding to visits V03 through V10. Vaccination began 4-6 weeks after radiotherapy alone, or alongside temozolomide cycles in the chemotherapy-containing groups. The 30 to 40 treated patients were roughly 60% male and roughly 38% female, with a mean age of around 40 years. Before enrollment, patients had received standard therapy of radiotherapy alone, temozolomide alone, or radiochemotherapy with temozolomide; most received the combination. Peripheral blood samples were drawn at six visits, namely V03 (baseline), V05, V07, V10, V12 and V13. For exploratory analyses, longitudinal TCRB deep sequencing was carried out in 25 to 30 treated patients wherever samples were available.

The library was made by the immunoSEQ multiplex PCR assay. Following the manufacturer's protocol, the hsTCRB Kit was used to amplify rearranged TCR beta chain sequences. An Illumina MiSeq was used to sequence the TCRB libraries. Turning to the authors' computational methods: The proprietary platform of the kit vendor was used for demultiplexing, trimming and gene mapping. Entries here come from immuneACCESS through TCRdb and include only in-frame sequences with V and J called. Some clones fail to appear in such tables; in the studies checked, an unresolved V gene covers under half of the shortfall, and the cause of the remainder is unknown. V and J calls and clone size are those listed in that table; D and trimming were worked out from the DNA. Across this sample there are around 62,000 clones, with about 88% seen only once. The top ten clonotypes cover under 2% of the sample. The time point label on this specimen signifies: week 11, during vaccination. Each vaccine dose was 300 ug of a 20-mer mutant IDH1 peptide in Montanide, given subcutaneously with topical imiquimod. Donors had newly diagnosed WHO grade 3 or 4 IDH1-mutant astrocytomas with loss of nuclear ATRX. The samples were drawn from NOA16, a multicentre, single-arm, open-label phase I trial in Germany that tested a mutant IDH1 peptide vaccine in humans for the first time. Genomic DNA for TCRB sequencing was extracted from EDTA blood using the DNeasy Blood and Tissue Kit.

What the authors observed across the whole study: Across multiple MHC alleles, vaccine-induced immune responses were seen in approximately 93% of patients. According to the authors, sample limitations meant that analyses of patient blood samples could not be reproduced. Availability determined which PBMC samples were chosen for TCRB deep sequencing. Pseudoprogression appeared unrelated to alterations in the top peripheral T cell clonotypes detected by TCRB sequencing.

The specimen was PBMCs, collected from a glioma patient whose treatment included an IDH1 peptide vaccine. This receptor was identified in a man in his forties with glioma.

The bases are TGTGCCAGCAGCTTAGATCCCCCAGGGAGCTACTATGGCTACACCTTC. This is translated as CASSLDPPGSYYGYTF. This chain joins TRBV11-2 to TRBJ1-2; TRBD1 is a weak D gene call, 5 bases matching. The CDR3 numbers 16 residues from cysteine through phenylalanine. Only the CDR3 part of the read is kept: 48 bases, read in frame from the first base. CDR1 SGHAT and CDR2 FQNNGV are derived from the germline V gene. Deletion took 0 bases off V and 3 bases off J, with a span of 14 bases between the germline ends. Where the CDR3 stops, the reference TRBV11-2 and TRBJ1-2 genes take over; the full variable domain is EAGVAQSPRYKIIEKRQSVAFWCNPISGHATLYWYQQILGQGPKLLIQFQNNGVVDDSQLPKDRFSAERLKGVDSTLKIQPAKLEDSAVYLCASSLDPPGSYYGYTFGSGTRLTVV.